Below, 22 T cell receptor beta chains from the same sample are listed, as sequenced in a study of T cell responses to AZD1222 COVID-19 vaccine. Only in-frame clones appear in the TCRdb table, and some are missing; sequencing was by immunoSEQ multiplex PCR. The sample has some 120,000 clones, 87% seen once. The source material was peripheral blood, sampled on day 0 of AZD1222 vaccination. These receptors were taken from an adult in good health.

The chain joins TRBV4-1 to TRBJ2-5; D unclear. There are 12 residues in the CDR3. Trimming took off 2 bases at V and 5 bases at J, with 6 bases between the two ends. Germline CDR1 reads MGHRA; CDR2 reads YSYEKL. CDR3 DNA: TGCGCCAGCAGCCAATCCGGGGAGACCCAGTACTTC. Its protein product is CASSQSGETQYF.

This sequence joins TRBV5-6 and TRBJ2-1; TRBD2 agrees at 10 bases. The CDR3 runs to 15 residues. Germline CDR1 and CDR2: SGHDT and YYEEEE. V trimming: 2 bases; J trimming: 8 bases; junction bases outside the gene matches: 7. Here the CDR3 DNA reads TGTGCCAGCAGCTTAGCGGGAAGCGGGGGGGATGAGCAGTTCTTC. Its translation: CASSLAGSGGDEQFF.

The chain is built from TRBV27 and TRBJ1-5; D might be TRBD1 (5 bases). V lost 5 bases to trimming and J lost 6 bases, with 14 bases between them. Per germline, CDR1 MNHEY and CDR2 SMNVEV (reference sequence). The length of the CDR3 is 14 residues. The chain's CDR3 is CASSQDRGIQPQHF. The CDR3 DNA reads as TGTGCCAGCAGTCAAGACAGAGGGATTCAGCCCCAGCATTTT.

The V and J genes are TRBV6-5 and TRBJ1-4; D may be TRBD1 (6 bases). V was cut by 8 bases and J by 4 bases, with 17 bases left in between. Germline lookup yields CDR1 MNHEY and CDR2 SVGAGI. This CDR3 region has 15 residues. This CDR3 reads CASSVRGAINEKLFF. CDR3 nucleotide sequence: TGTGCCAGCTCAGTACGGGGGGCCATTAATGAAAAACTGTTTTTT.

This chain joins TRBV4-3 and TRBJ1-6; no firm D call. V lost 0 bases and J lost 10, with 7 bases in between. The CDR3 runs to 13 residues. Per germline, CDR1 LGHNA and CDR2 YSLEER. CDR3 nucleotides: TGCGCCAGCAGCCAAGATCAAGGCTCACCCCTCCACTTT. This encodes CASSQDQGSPLHF.

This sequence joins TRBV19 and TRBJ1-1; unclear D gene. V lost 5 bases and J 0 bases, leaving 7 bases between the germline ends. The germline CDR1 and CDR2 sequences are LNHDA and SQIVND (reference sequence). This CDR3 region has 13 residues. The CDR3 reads CASSYSLNTEAFF. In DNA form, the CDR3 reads TGTGCCAGTAGTTACAGCCTGAACACTGAAGCTTTCTTT.

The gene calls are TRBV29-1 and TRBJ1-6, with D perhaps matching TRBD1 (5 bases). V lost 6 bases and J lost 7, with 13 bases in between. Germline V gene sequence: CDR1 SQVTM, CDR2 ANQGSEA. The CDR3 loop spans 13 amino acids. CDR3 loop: CSVEGRTNSPLHF. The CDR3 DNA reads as TGCAGCGTCGAGGGACGGACCAATTCACCCCTCCACTTT.

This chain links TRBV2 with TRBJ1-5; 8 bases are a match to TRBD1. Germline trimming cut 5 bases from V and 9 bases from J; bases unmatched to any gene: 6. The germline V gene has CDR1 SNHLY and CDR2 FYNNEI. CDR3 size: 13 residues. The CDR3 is CASSFGQGWPQHF. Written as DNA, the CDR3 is TGTGCCAGCAGTTTCGGACAGGGCTGGCCCCAGCATTTT.

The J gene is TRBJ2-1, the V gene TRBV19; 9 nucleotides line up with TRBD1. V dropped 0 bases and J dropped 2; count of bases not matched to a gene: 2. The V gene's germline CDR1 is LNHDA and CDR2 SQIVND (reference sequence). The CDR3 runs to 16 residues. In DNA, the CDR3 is TGTGCCAGTAGTATAGAGGGGACAGGGACCTACAATGAGCAGTTCTTC. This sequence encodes CASSIEGTGTYNEQFF.

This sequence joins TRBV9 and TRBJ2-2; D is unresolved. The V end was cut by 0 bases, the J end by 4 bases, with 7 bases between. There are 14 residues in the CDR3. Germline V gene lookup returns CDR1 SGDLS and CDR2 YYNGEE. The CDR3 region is CASSVETSTGELFF. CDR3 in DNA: TGTGCCAGCAGCGTAGAAACGTCCACCGGGGAGCTGTTTTTT.

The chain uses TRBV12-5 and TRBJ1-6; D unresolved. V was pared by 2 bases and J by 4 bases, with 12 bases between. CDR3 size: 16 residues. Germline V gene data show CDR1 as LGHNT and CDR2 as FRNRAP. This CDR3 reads CASGLNGIGYNSPLHF. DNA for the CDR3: TGTGCTAGTGGTTTGAATGGGATAGGGTATAATTCACCCCTCCACTTT. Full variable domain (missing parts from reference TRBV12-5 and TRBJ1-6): DARVTQTPRHKVTEMGQEVTMRCQPILGHNTVFWYRQTMMQGLELLAYFRNRAPLDDSGMPKDRFSAEMPDATLATLKIQPSEPRDSAVYFCASGLNGIGYNSPLHFGNGTRLTVT.

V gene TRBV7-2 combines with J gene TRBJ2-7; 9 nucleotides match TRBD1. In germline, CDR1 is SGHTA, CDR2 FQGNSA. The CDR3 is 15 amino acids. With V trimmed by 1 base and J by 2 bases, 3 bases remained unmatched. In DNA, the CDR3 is TGTGCCAGCAGCTTAGGAGGGACAGGGACCTACGAGCAGTACTTC. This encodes CASSLGGTGTYEQYF.

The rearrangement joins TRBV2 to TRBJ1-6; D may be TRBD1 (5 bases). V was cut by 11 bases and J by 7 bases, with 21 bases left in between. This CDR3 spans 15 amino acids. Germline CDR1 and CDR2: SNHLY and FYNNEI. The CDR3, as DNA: TGTGCCGGAACCCTGAATGGGGGTCCGAATTCACCCCTCCACTTT. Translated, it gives CAGTLNGGPNSPLHF.

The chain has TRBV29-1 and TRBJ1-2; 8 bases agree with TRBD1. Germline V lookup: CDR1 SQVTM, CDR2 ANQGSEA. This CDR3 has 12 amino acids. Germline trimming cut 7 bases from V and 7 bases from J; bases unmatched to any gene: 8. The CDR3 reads CSGSSGTGGYTF. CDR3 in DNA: TGCAGCGGGAGCTCCGGGACAGGTGGCTACACCTTC.

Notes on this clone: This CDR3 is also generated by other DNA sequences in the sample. The CDR3 region has the DNA TGTGCCAGCAGTTCCCAGAGAGCCCGGACAGATACGCAGTATTTT. Its protein product is CASSSQRARTDTQYF. This sequence joins TRBV6-2 or TRBV6-3 and TRBJ2-3, with no clear D. From germline, CDR1 is MNHEY and CDR2 SVGEGT. V was shortened by 4 bases and J by 3 bases, with 14 bases between the two germline ends. The CDR3 totals 15 residues.

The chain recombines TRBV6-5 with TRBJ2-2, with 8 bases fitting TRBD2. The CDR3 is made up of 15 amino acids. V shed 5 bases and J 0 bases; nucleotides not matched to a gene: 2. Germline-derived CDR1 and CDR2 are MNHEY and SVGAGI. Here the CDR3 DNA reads TGTGCCAGCAGTCGCGGGGGGACGAACACCGGGGAGCTGTTTTTT. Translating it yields CASSRGGTNTGELFF.

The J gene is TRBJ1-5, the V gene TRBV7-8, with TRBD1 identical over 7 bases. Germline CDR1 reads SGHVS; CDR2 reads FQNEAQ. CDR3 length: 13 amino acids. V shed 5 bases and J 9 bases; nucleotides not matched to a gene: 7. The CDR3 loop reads CASSLTGNGPQHF. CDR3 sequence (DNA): TGTGCCAGCAGCCTGACAGGGAACGGGCCCCAGCATTTT.

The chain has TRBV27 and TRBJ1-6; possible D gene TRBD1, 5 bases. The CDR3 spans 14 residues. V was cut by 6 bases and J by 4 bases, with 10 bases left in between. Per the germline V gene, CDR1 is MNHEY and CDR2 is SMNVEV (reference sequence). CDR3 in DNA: TGTGCCAGCAGCCCCGACAGTTATAATTCACCCCTCCACTTT. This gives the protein CASSPDSYNSPLHF.

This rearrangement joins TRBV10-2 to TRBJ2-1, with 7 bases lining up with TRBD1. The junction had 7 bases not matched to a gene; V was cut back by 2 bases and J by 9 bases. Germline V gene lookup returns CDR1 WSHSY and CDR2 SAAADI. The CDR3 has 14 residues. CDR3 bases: TGCGCCAGCAGTGAGCGACAGACAGGGATTGAGCAGTTCTTC. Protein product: CASSERQTGIEQFF.

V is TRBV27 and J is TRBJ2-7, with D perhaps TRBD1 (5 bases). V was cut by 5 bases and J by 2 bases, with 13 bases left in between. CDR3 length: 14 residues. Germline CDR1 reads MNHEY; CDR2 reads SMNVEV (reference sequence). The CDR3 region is CASSLPGKAYEQYF. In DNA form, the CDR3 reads TGTGCCAGCAGTCTTCCAGGGAAGGCCTACGAGCAGTACTTC.

CDR3 DNA sequence: TGTGCCATCAGTGAGTTGCAGGACACTGAAGCTTTCTTT. Protein sequence: CAISELQDTEAFF. The chain couples TRBV10-3 to TRBJ1-1, with D hard to call. With 1 base removed from V and 3 bases from J, the gap between germline ends came to 6 bases. This CDR3 contains 13 residues. The germline gives CDR1 ENHRY, CDR2 SYGVKD.

As DNA, the CDR3 is TGTGCCAGCAGTTTATTCTTGGGGGGGAATGAGCAGTTCTTC. Protein: CASSLFLGGNEQFF. The V call is TRBV27, the J call TRBJ2-1; 7 bases map to TRBD2. Germline CDR1 reads MNHEY; CDR2 reads SMNVEV (reference sequence). The CDR3 spans 14 residues. Trimming took 1 base from V and 7 from J; bases not matched to a gene: 4.